This T cell receptor (beta chain) emerged from a study of T cell responses to AZD1222 COVID-19 vaccine. General study findings and limits: Clonal diversity was possibly underestimated, and the donors were mostly white British, with more females.

Germline lookup yields CDR1 SGHTA and CDR2 FQGNSA. The CDR3 runs to 16 residues. Deletions cut 4 bases from V and 2 bases from J, with 17 bases between. Clones were read by immunoSEQ multiplex PCR, and TCRdb kept only the in-frame ones, dropping some. Found here are approximately 79,000 clones, approximately 89% of them singletons; the top ten hold around 17%. Of note for this clone: Its antigen is as yet unknown.

This TCR came from an adult in good health. The source was peripheral blood, collected on day 0 of AZD1222 vaccination. The genes are TRBV7-2 and TRBJ1-2; unclear D gene. CDR3 in amino acids: CASSSPTMGKNYGYTF. The CDR3 DNA sequence: TGTGCCAGCAGCTCACCCACCATGGGAAAAAACTATGGCTACACCTTC.